The following is a T cell receptor beta chain sequence with its context. This clonotype has a handful of counts. Its antigen remains undetermined. There are no base qualities to consult, and no much larger clone falls within one base. The time point label of this sample denotes: pre-sensitization, week 0. The treatment or condition label here, explained by the study, means: therapeutic diphenylcyclopropenone sensitization with weekly scalp DPC. Blood at each patch-test visit was drawn before the patch test was applied. Patients were considered eligible if aged 18 to 70, diagnosed with alopecia and deemed suitable for DPC therapy, and patients were excluded if pregnant. Total RNA was extracted from unfractionated whole blood that had been collected in Tempus Blood RNA tubes. Libraries were prepared through RACE. The listed sequencing device is NextSeq 500. During library preparation, unique molecular identifiers were attached to individual cDNA molecules so that TCRs could be counted quantitatively and reproducibly. Both TCR alpha and TCR beta chains were sequenced from each blood RNA sample. Under the source paper's analysis protocol: A median of about 87,000 TCRs per sample was observed, with a range of about 20,000 to 700,000. The Decombinator software suite was used to annotate V, J and CDR3 in the TCR reads. For the PS versus PT1 abundance plots, all samples were subsampled to the same number of TCRs (28,000). Expanded TCRs were defined as absent before sensitization and observed at least eight times at the 2-week time point. TCRdb reprocessed the public reads (quality trimming at Q25 with fastp, clone calling with MiXCR) and kept in-frame beta chains. Records with the same CDR3 protein are collapsed into one entry carrying the most frequent genes and DNA. The V and J calls follow TCRdb's processing rather than the paper's. The sample table shows roughly 260,000 distinct CDR3 sequences, and about 9% are seen once. Over 2% of the sample rests with the top ten.

The CDR3 numbers 15 residues from cysteine through phenylalanine. The only DNA kept is the CDR3, 45 bases in frame from the first base. Trimming takes 5 bases off V and 6 bases off J; junction bases not matched to a gene: 10. Reading the germline V gene gives CDR1 MNHEY and CDR2 SVGEGT. This entry belongs to a study of human T cells and chemical hapten exposure (dated by TCRdb to the early 2020s). Regarding the complete study: For sensitization, 2% DPC in acetone was applied to a roughly 2 cm by roughly 2 cm area of upper inner arm skin. Throughout the study period of approximately 23 weeks, patients also received therapeutic DPC doses to the scalp every week. Patch testing was done on the upper back using Finn chambers containing 0.01% DPC, and results were scored after 6 days according to International Contact Dermatitis Research Group standards. Most of the patients in the cohort were female, and the cohort covered alopecia areata with under or over 50% scalp involvement, alopecia totalis and alopecia universalis. The libraries were sequenced as a pool, and the TCR yield per sample differed mostly because of small variations in library volumes within the pool. In alopecia patients, the study followed how the peripheral blood TCR repertoire changed in vivo over primary and secondary sensitization to diphenylcyclopropenone (DPC), a hapten. Blood samples were taken from patients before sensitization (week 0) and then at 2, 6 and about 24 weeks after DPC sensitization. Twenty-nine alopecia patients provided blood for TCR sequencing at one to four time points (pre-sensitization, 2, 6 and 24 weeks).

Broad study findings and their caveats: Patch test score was positively correlated with the number of PT1 expanded TCRs, with significance at thresholds 8, 16 and 32 but not at 4. Alopecia, a presumed autoimmune disease, was present in all patients, so the immune response of the patients might differ from that of healthy individuals. Expanded TCRs formed significantly more large CDR3 similarity clusters than pre-sensitization or healthy control sets, consistent with antigen-driven responses. Repeated subsampling changed both the strength of the expansion versus patch-test correlation and the threshold at which the correlation became significant. The number of TCRs above 1 in 1000 frequency did not change with DPC sensitization; there was no evidence of global repertoire structure alterations.

This chain is built from TRBV6-2 or TRBV6-3 and TRBJ1-5; 7 nucleotides in the junction match TRBD1. The sample consisted of whole blood, taken in connection with sensitization to the hapten diphenylcyclopropenone (DPC). This TCR came from a woman in her forties with alopecia areata. Some clones in this sample may be carry-over from other donors' samples. The DNA sequence follows: TGTGCCAGCAGTGGACCAGGGGGATCTATTCAGCCCCAGCATTTT. This gives the protein CASSGPGGSIQPQHF.